The 20 T cell receptor beta chains below come from one sample, sequenced in a study of blood T cell repertoires in COVID-19. Sequenced by immunoSEQ multiplex PCR; TCRdb stores in-frame clones only, minus some. The sample shows around 60,000 clones, about four fifths of them seen only once. Specimen: peripheral blood. The receptors shown here come from an elderly woman with active or convalescent COVID-19.

This chain uses TRBV19 with TRBJ2-7, with D possibly being TRBD1 (5 bases). V gave up 1 base and J gave up 3 bases, with 7 bases separating them. Germline CDR1 is LNHDA and CDR2 is SQIVND (reference sequence). The CDR3 sequence is 13 residues long. CDR3: CASSIGQYYEQYF. CDR3 DNA sequence: TGTGCCAGTAGTATAGGACAGTACTACGAGCAGTACTTC.

About this clone: Other nucleotide sequences in the sample specify the same CDR3. The chain joins TRBV5-1 to TRBJ1-6; tentatively, D is TRBD1 (5 bases). The germline V and J ends were trimmed by 0 bases and 6 bases, with 7 bases remaining between them. This CDR3 spans 14 amino acids. Germline V gene lookup returns CDR1 SGHRS and CDR2 YFSETQ. The DNA for the CDR3 is TGCGCCAGCAGCTTGGGCCAGGGTAATTCACCCCTCCACTTT. Translating it yields CASSLGQGNSPLHF.

The V and J genes are TRBV7-2 and TRBJ2-1, with TRBD2 matching 9 bases. Per germline, CDR1 SGHTA and CDR2 FQGNSA. CDR3 length equals 15 residues. The trim removed 5 bases at V and 7 bases at J, leaving 9 bases unmatched. CDR3 DNA: TGTGCCAGCAGCATACTAGCGGGCAGGATAAATGAGCAGTTCTTC. It yields the protein CASSILAGRINEQFF.

The chain joins TRBV12-3 or TRBV12-4 to TRBJ1-2; D perhaps matches TRBD1 (6 bases). The CDR3 is 12 residues long. V lost 5 bases, J lost 7 bases, and 11 bases lay in between. The CDR3 coding sequence is TGTGCCAGCAGTCCCGGGACAAGTGGCTACACCTTC. This translates into CASSPGTSGYTF.

CDR3 in amino acids: CASSSQGIYTGELFF. Here the CDR3 DNA reads TGTGCCAGCAGCTCCCAGGGGATCTACACCGGGGAGCTGTTTTTT. V is TRBV6-5 and J is TRBJ2-2; possible D gene TRBD1, 6 bases. The CDR3 is 15 amino acids. Trimming took 6 bases from V and 3 from J, leaving 14 bases between them. Germline loops: CDR1 MNHEY, CDR2 SVGAGI.

The chain uses TRBV7-2 and TRBJ2-1; 7 nucleotides line up with TRBD1. CDR1 SGHTA and CDR2 FQGNSA come from the germline V gene. Trimming took 2 bases from V and 3 from J; bases not matched to a gene: 4. The CDR3 spans 15 residues. The CDR3 region is CASSLSRGLYNEQFF. The CDR3, as DNA: TGTGCCAGCAGCTTATCTAGGGGGCTCTACAATGAGCAGTTCTTC.

This chain links TRBV7-2 with TRBJ2-1; 8 bases are shared with TRBD2. After removal of 3 bases from V and 5 bases from J, the junction contained 6 bases not matched to a gene. The CDR3 consists of 15 residues. Germline V gene sequence: CDR1 SGHTA, CDR2 FQGNSA. The CDR3 loop is CASSFLSGTNNEQFF. Here the CDR3 DNA reads TGTGCCAGCAGCTTCCTTAGCGGGACCAACAATGAGCAGTTCTTC.

The chain joins TRBV6-2 or TRBV6-3 to TRBJ1-1; D unclear. The ends were cut back, 4 bases at V and 1 base at J, with 7 bases in the middle. This CDR3 has 13 amino acids. CDR1 MNHEY and CDR2 SVGEGT come from the germline V gene. CDR3 coding DNA: TGTGCCAGCAGTTCAAGCCCGAACACTGAAGCTTTCTTT. Residues: CASSSSPNTEAFF.

The CDR3 is CASSSGGGYGYTF. In nucleotides, the CDR3 is TGTGCCAGCAGCTCAGGGGGCGGCTATGGCTACACCTTC. This rearrangement joins TRBV7-3 to TRBJ1-2; TRBD1 aligns across 8 bases. This CDR3 spans 13 amino acids. Germline V CDR1 and CDR2: SGHTA, FQGTGA. Germline trimming cut 4 bases from V and 4 bases from J; bases unmatched to any gene: 2. The variable domain in full, completed from reference TRBV7-3 and TRBJ1-2, reads GAGVSQTPSNKVTEKGKYVELRCDPISGHTALYWYRQSLGQGPEFLIYFQGTGAADDSGLPNDRFFAVRPEGSVSTLKIQRTERGDSAVYLCASSSGGGYGYTFGSGTRLTVV.

V and J are TRBV6-2 or TRBV6-3 and TRBJ1-4; possible D gene TRBD1, 5 bases. The germline V and J ends were trimmed by 1 base and 11 bases, with 11 bases remaining between them. This CDR3 contains 13 residues. Germline CDR1 is MNHEY and CDR2 is SVGEGT. CDR3 nucleotides: TGTGCCAGCAGTTACTTGGGCAAGGGGAAACTGTTTTTT. Protein sequence: CASSYLGKGKLFF.

This clone was detected only once. V is TRBV3-1 (or the pseudogene TRBV3-2) and J is TRBJ1-3; D not certain. This CDR3 is 12 amino acids long. The ends were cut back, 10 bases at V and 0 bases at J, with 7 bases in the middle. CDR1 and CDR2 from the germline V gene are LGHDT and YNNKEL (reference sequence). Written as DNA, the CDR3 is TGTGCCACCGTTAGCTCTGGAAACACCATATATTTT. This gives the protein CATVSSGNTIYF.

The chain couples TRBV18 to TRBJ1-2, with D hard to call. Germline CDR1 and CDR2: KGHSH and LQKENI. The V end lost 6 bases, the J end lost 1 base, and 9 bases lay between the germline ends. The CDR3 has 13 amino acids. Here the CDR3 DNA reads TGTGCCAGCTCTCCGACTCTTAACTATGGCTACACCTTC. It translates to CASSPTLNYGYTF. The full variable domain, its missing parts supplied by reference TRBV18 and TRBJ1-2, is NAGVMQNPRHLVRRRGQEARLRCSPMKGHSHVYWYRQLPEEGLKFMVYLQKENIIDESGMPKERFSAEFPKEGPSILRIQQVVRGDSAAYFCASSPTLNYGYTFGSGTRLTVV.

This chain uses TRBV7-3 with TRBJ1-6, with 9 bases lining up with TRBD1. The CDR3 has 18 amino acids. The germline CDR1 and CDR2 sequences are SGHTA and FQGTGA. V was clipped by 2 bases and J by 6 bases; unmatched bases: 11. CDR3 nucleotide sequence: TGTGCCAGCAGCTTACTTCCCGGGACAGGGAGTTCTAATTCACCCCTCCACTTT. This encodes CASSLLPGTGSSNSPLHF.

V gene TRBV27 combines with J gene TRBJ1-2; no clear D. The germline V and J ends were trimmed by 2 bases and 6 bases, with 10 bases remaining between them. The length of the CDR3 is 13 residues. Germline V lookup: CDR1 MNHEY, CDR2 SMNVEV (reference sequence). CDR3 bases: TGTGCCAGCAGTTTAGGGCTGAGTAATGGCTACACCTTC. The encoded protein is CASSLGLSNGYTF.

The CDR3 loop is CASSRGSNYGYTF. CDR3 in DNA: TGTGCCAGCAGTAGGGGTTCTAACTATGGCTACACCTTC. The genes are TRBV6-5 and TRBJ1-2; tentatively, D is TRBD1 (5 bases). Germline V gene data show CDR1 as MNHEY and CDR2 as SVGAGI. The CDR3 is 13 residues long. The V end lost 5 bases, the J end lost 0 bases, and 7 bases lay between the germline ends.

The chain employs TRBV7-9 and TRBJ2-3; no firm D call. This CDR3 is 15 amino acids long. Germline V gives CDR1 SEHNR, CDR2 FQNEAQ (reference sequence). V was clipped by 1 base and J by 1 base, with 9 bases between them. The CDR3 reads CASSLGVRGTDTQYF. The CDR3, as DNA: TGTGCCAGCAGCTTAGGGGTCCGGGGCACAGATACGCAGTATTTT.

This chain connects TRBV4-3 to TRBJ1-2; TRBD1 matches 11 bases. The CDR3 has 16 amino acids. Trimming took 3 bases from V and 2 from J; bases not matched to a gene: 5. Germline CDR1 LGHNA, CDR2 YSLEER. The CDR3 nucleotides read TGCGCCAGCAGCCAGGCCGGGACAGGGGGAAACTATGGCTACACCTTC. It specifies CASSQAGTGGNYGYTF.

V and J are TRBV10-3 and TRBJ2-4, with unresolved D. CDR3 length: 13 amino acids. Looked up from germline, CDR1 is ENHRY and CDR2 is SYGVKD. Trimming cost V 2 bases and J 8 bases, with 10 bases left between them. CDR3 amino acids: CAISENQKDIQYF. CDR3 DNA sequence: TGTGCCATCAGTGAGAATCAGAAAGACATTCAGTACTTC.

This chain connects TRBV18 to TRBJ1-1, with D perhaps matching TRBD1 (5 bases). The ends were cut back, 5 bases at V and 0 bases at J, with 10 bases in the middle. From germline, CDR1 is KGHSH and CDR2 LQKENI. CDR3 size: 14 residues. DNA of the CDR3: TGTGCCAGCTCATCGACAGAAATGAACACTGAAGCTTTCTTT. It yields the protein CASSSTEMNTEAFF.

Only a few counts were recorded for this clone. The rearrangement links TRBV6-2 or TRBV6-3 to TRBJ1-5; D is uncertain. This CDR3 comprises 15 residues. CDR1 and CDR2 (germline): MNHEY, SVGEGT. Trimming removed 6 bases from V and 4 bases from J, with 16 bases in between. CDR3 in amino acids: CASSQRSRTNQPQHF. CDR3 nucleotides: TGTGCCAGCAGCCAAAGGTCCAGGACTAATCAGCCCCAGCATTTT.